The 26 T cell receptor beta chains reported below all come from one sample, sequenced in a study of human CD8 memory T cell subsets. The authors made TCR beta libraries using UMI-labeled 5' RACE. TCRdb reprocessed the 5' RACE reads and reports one entry per CDR3 protein, with no DNA. This sample lists more than 15,000 distinct CDR3 sequences; its ten largest clones have 5.5% to 6%. The material sequenced was CD8+ stem-like memory T cells (TSCM and TCM) sorted from PBMCs. Subset specified: stem-like memory CD8 T cells (TSTEM), CCR7+ PD-1- TIGIT-. The receptors here all came from a human donor in good health.

V and J are TRBV3-1 and TRBJ2-7. Germline values: CDR1 LGHDT, CDR2 YNNKEL (reference sequence). The CDR3 consists of 15 residues. The CDR3 region is CASSQVWQGSYEQYF.

The rearrangement links TRBV5-5 to TRBJ2-7; TCRdb names TRBD1, which stays unverified in the absence of DNA. The CDR3 contains 15 residues. Germline CDR1 reads SGHKS; CDR2 reads YYEKEE (reference sequence). CDR3 sequence reads: CASSLQEGAVYEQYF.

In terms of frequency, this clonotype is medium-sized. The genes are TRBV21-1 and TRBJ2-7; TCRdb proposes TRBD1, but this gene call is untestable without DNA. TRBV21-1 is listed as a pseudogene. The CDR3 length is 15 residues. The CDR3 sequence is CASSKVRGNSYEQYF.

The CDR3 here is CASSLLGGNYYGYTF. The rearrangement links TRBV7-2 to TRBJ1-2; no DNA is available, so the TRBD1 call from TCRdb remains unchecked. This CDR3 has 15 residues. Germline V gene sequence: CDR1 SGHTA, CDR2 FQGNSA. The complete variable domain, with remaining parts taken from reference TRBV7-2 and TRBJ1-2, reads GAGVSQSPSNKVTEKGKDVELRCDPISGHTALYWYRQSLGQGLEFLIYFQGNSAPDKSGLPSDRFSAERTGGSVSTLTIQRTQQEDSAVYLCASSLLGGNYYGYTFGSGTRLTVV.

The genes are TRBV27 and TRBJ2-3. Per germline, CDR1 MNHEY and CDR2 SMNVEV (reference sequence). This CDR3 contains 15 residues. CDR3 residues: CASREGWPNTDTQYF.

This chain links TRBV5-5 with TRBJ2-1; the TRBD2 assignment by TCRdb is unverifiable without DNA. CDR1 and CDR2 (germline): SGHKS, YYEKEE (reference sequence). This CDR3 is 16 amino acids long. The CDR3 sequence: CASSLVRTSGGAEQFF.

This sequence joins TRBV27 and TRBJ1-5; TCRdb returns TRBD1, unconfirmable since there is no DNA. The CDR3 consists of 17 residues. The germline V gene has CDR1 MNHEY and CDR2 SMNVEV (reference sequence). The CDR3 reads CASSLSGGGRRNQPQHF.

The chain links TRBV6-1 to TRBJ2-1; TCRdb's D call, TRBD2, is unchecked because there is no DNA. The CDR3 is 14 amino acids. Germline V CDR1 and CDR2: MNHNS, SASEGT. The CDR3: CASSELRGDNEQFF.

In terms of frequency, this clonotype is medium-sized (0.01 to 0.1%). CDR3 residues: CASSLQALNTEAFF. The genes are TRBV12-3 or TRBV12-4 and TRBJ1-1. The length of the CDR3 is 14 residues.

The genes are TRBV15 and TRBJ2-7; TCRdb selects TRBD2, and the lack of DNA leaves this call unchecked. There are 15 residues in the CDR3. Germline V gene data show CDR1 as LNHNV and CDR2 as YYDKDF (reference sequence). The CDR3 loop is CATSSSSGAPYEQYF.

This clonotype is medium-sized by frequency. V usage is TRBV5-1 and J usage is TRBJ2-1; the D call of TRBD1 rests on TCRdb alone, since no DNA is present to check it. The CDR3 is made up of 15 amino acids. Germline V CDR1 and CDR2: SGHRS, YFSETQ. The CDR3 sequence is CASSMGQGSDNEQFF.

The rearrangement links TRBV7-9 to TRBJ1-2; checking the TCRdb D call of TRBD1 is not possible without DNA. CDR1 SEHNR and CDR2 FQNEAQ come from the germline V gene (reference sequence). The CDR3 loop spans 16 amino acids. The CDR3: CASSPAPGRVSYGYTF.

The rearrangement links TRBV7-3 to TRBJ2-7; TCRdb names TRBD2, which stays unverified in the absence of DNA. The CDR3 loop spans 15 amino acids. Per the germline V gene, CDR1 is SGHTA and CDR2 is FQGTGA. CDR3 region: CASSATSGEGYEQYF.

The chain uses TRBV13 and TRBJ2-7; the TRBD1 assignment by TCRdb is unverifiable without DNA. Germline-derived CDR1 and CDR2 are PRHDT and FYEKMQ (reference sequence). The CDR3 totals 15 residues. The CDR3: CASSEGTGANYEQYF.

By frequency, this clonotype is large (0.1 to 1%). The chain joins TRBV29-1 to TRBJ1-2; TCRdb reports TRBD1, a call that lacks DNA to check it against. This CDR3 is 16 amino acids long. The V gene's germline CDR1 is SQVTM and CDR2 ANQGSEA. The CDR3 spells CSVERNRDSDAYGYTF.

The rearrangement joins TRBV5-1 to TRBJ2-1; the TCRdb call, TRBD2, lacks DNA for checking. The CDR3 runs to 17 residues. The germline V gene has CDR1 SGHRS and CDR2 YFSETQ. The CDR3 loop is CASSLGFTSGKYNEQFF.

This chain links TRBV20-1 with TRBJ1-2; TCRdb gives TRBD1 as the D gene, but with no DNA this cannot be confirmed. CDR1 and CDR2 (germline): DFQATT, SNEGSKA (reference sequence). CDR3 length: 15 amino acids. The CDR3 sequence is CSARDGTGKSYGYTF.

This chain connects TRBV6-5 to TRBJ2-1; checking the TCRdb D call of TRBD2 is not possible without DNA. Germline CDR1 is MNHEY and CDR2 is SVGAGI. The CDR3 has 15 amino acids. CDR3 sequence reads: CASSYGSVARYEQFF.

This clonotype shows up as medium-sized by frequency. V and J are TRBV29-1 and TRBJ2-1; lacking DNA, the TRBD2 call made by TCRdb goes unchecked. The CDR3 sequence is 12 residues long. Germline V gives CDR1 SQVTM, CDR2 ANQGSEA. CDR3: CSVEREWNEQFF.

The rearrangement joins TRBV7-8 to TRBJ1-1; TCRdb names TRBD1, which stays unverified in the absence of DNA. CDR1 is SGHVS, CDR2 FQNEAQ, per germline. This CDR3 is 14 amino acids long. The CDR3 spells CASSLLGAGPEAFF.

This clonotype is called medium-sized based on its frequency. The chain employs TRBV7-6 and TRBJ1-1. Germline assignment: CDR1 SGHVS and CDR2 FNYEAQ. CDR3 length: 13 amino acids. The CDR3 protein is CASSHGMNTEAFF.

The rearrangement joins TRBV19 to TRBJ2-1. CDR1 and CDR2 from the germline V gene are LNHDA and SQIVND (reference sequence). The CDR3 loop spans 18 amino acids. The chain's CDR3 is CASSINGRGGGNFNEQFF.

This chain uses TRBV11-2 with TRBJ2-2; TCRdb gives TRBD1 as the D gene, but with no DNA this cannot be confirmed. The CDR3 is 16 residues long. Germline loops: CDR1 SGHAT, CDR2 FQNNGV. The CDR3 here is CASSLEVTGYTGELFF.

J is TRBJ2-1 and V is TRBV6-2 or TRBV6-3; TCRdb lists TRBD2, though no DNA is available to test this call. Germline V lookup: CDR1 MNHEY, CDR2 SVGEGT. This CDR3 has 17 residues. The CDR3 loop is CASSYVAGGPLKNEQFF.

The chain uses TRBV28 and TRBJ2-1; no DNA is available, so the TRBD2 call from TCRdb remains unchecked. The germline gives CDR1 MDHEN, CDR2 SYDVKM. This CDR3 has 17 residues. CDR3: CASSWGVAGEIGDEQFF.

CDR3 residues: CASSFSRLLGGELFF. The chain recombines TRBV5-1 with TRBJ2-2. This CDR3 is built from 15 residues. CDR1 and CDR2 (germline): SGHRS, YFSETQ.